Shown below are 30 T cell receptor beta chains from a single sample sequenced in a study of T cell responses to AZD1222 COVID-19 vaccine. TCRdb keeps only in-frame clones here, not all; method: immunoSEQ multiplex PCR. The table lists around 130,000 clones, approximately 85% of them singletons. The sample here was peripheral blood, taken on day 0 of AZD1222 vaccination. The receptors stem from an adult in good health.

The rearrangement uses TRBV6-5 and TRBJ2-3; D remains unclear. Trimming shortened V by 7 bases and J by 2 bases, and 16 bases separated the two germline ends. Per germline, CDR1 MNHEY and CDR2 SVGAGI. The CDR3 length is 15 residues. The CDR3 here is CASKVHGPTTDTQYF. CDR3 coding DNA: TGTGCCAGCAAGGTCCACGGACCCACCACAGATACGCAGTATTTT.

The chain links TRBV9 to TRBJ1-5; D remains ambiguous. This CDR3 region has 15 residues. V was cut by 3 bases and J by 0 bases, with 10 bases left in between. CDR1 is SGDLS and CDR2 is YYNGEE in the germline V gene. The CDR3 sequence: CASSGEPYSNQPQHF. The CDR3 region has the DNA TGTGCCAGCAGCGGAGAGCCCTATAGCAATCAGCCCCAGCATTTT.

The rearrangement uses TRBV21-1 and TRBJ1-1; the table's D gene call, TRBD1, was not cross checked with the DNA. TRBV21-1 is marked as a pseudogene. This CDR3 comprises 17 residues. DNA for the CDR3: TGTGCCAGCAGCCCTCCCTCGGACAGGCCCCGAGGAACTGAAGCTTTCTTT. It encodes CASSPPSDRPRGTEAFF.

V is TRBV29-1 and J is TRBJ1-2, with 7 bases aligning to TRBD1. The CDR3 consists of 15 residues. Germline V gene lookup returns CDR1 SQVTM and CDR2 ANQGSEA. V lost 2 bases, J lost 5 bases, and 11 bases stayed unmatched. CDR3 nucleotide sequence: TGCAGCGTTGAACCCCGACAGGGTAGGAGGTATGGCTACACCTTC. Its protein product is CSVEPRQGRRYGYTF.

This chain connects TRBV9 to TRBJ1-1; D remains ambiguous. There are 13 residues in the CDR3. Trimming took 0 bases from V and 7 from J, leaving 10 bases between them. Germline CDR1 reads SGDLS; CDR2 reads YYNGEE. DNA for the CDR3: TGTGCCAGCAGCGTAGACTACGGCCATGAAGCTTTCTTT. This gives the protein CASSVDYGHEAFF.

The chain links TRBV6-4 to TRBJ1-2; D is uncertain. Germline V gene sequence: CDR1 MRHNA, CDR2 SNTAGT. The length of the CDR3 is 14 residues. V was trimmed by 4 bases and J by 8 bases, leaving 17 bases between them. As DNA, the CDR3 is TGTGCCAGCAGTGTGTCCTCCCTAGGAACAGGCTACACCTTC. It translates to CASSVSSLGTGYTF.

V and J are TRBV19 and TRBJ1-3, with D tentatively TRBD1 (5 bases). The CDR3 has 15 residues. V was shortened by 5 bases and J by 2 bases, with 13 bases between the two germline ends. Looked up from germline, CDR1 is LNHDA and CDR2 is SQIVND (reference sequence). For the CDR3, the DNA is TGTGCCAGTAGTCCTGCAGGGTCACCTGGAAACACCATATATTTT. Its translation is CASSPAGSPGNTIYF.

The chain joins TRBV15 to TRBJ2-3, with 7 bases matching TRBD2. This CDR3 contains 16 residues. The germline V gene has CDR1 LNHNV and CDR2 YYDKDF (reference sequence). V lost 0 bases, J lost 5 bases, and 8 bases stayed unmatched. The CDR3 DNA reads TGTGCCACCAGCAGAGATCTTGCGGCGGGAGAAGATACGCAGTATTTT. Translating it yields CATSRDLAAGEDTQYF.

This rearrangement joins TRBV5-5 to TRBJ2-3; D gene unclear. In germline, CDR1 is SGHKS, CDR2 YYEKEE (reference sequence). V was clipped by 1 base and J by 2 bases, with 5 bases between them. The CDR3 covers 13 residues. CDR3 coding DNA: TGTGCCAGCAGCTTGTCCCCCACAGATACGCAGTATTTT. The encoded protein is CASSLSPTDTQYF.

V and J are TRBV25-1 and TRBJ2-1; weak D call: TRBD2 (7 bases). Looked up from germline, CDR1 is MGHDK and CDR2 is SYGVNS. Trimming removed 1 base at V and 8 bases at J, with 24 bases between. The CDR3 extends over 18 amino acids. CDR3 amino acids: CASSESPLSAGAGDEQFF. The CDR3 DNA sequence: TGTGCCAGCAGTGAATCCCCCCTTAGCGCGGGGGCGGGCGATGAGCAGTTCTTC.

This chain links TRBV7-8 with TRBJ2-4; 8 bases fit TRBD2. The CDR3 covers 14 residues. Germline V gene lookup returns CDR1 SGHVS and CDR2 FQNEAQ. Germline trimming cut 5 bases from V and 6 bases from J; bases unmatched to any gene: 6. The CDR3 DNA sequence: TGTGCCAGCAGCCGAGCGGGGGACTCAAACATTCAGTACTTC. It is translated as CASSRAGDSNIQYF.

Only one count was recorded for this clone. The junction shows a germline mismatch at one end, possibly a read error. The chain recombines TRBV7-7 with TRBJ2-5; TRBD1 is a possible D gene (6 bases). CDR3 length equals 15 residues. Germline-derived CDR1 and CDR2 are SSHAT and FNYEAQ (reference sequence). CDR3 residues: CASSVGLNTGETQYF. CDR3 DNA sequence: TGTGCTAGCAGCGTGGGTTTAAACACAGGGGAGACCCAGTACTTC.

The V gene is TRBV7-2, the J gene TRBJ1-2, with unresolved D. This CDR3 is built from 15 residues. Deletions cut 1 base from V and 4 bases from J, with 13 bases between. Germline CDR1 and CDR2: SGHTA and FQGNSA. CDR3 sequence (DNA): TGTGCCAGCAGCTTAGAGGCCAGAGACCCCTATGGCTACACCTTC. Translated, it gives CASSLEARDPYGYTF.

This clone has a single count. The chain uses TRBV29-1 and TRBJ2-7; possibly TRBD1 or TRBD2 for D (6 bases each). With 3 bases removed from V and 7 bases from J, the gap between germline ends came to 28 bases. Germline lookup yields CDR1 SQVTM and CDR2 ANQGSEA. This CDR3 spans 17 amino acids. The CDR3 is CSVDFWGPEEGSKEQYF. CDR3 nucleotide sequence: TGCAGCGTTGATTTCTGGGGGCCGGAGGAGGGGTCTAAGGAGCAGTACTTC.

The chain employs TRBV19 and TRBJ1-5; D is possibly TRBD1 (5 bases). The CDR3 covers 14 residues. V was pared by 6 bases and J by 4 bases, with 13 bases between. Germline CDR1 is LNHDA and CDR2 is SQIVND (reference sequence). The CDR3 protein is CASRLTTGNQPQHF. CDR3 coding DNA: TGTGCCAGTAGACTAACCACAGGAAATCAGCCCCAGCATTTT.

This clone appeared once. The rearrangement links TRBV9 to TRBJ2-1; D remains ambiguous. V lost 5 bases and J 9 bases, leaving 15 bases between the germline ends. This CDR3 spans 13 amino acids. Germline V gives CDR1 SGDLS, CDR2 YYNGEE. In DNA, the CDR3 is TGTGCCAGCAGGGTCTCTAGTACTGGTGAGCAGTTCTTC. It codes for CASRVSSTGEQFF.

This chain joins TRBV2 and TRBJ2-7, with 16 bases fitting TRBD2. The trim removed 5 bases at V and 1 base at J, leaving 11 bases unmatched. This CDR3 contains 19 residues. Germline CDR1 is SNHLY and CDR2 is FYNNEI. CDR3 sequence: CASSLSGTSGGADSYEQYF. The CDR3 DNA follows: TGTGCCAGCAGTTTGTCCGGGACTAGCGGGGGGGCCGATTCCTACGAGCAGTACTTC.

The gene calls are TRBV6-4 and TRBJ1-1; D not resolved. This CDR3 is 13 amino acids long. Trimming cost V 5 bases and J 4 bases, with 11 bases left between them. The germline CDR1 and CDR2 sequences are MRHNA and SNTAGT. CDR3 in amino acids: CASSTVPGTEAFF. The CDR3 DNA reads TGTGCCAGCAGTACGGTACCCGGCACTGAAGCTTTCTTT.

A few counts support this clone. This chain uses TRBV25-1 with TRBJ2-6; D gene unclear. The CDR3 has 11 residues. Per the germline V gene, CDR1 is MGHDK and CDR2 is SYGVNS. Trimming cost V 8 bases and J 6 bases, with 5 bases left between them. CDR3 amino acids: CASWQANVLTF. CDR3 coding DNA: TGTGCCAGCTGGCAGGCCAACGTCCTGACTTTC.

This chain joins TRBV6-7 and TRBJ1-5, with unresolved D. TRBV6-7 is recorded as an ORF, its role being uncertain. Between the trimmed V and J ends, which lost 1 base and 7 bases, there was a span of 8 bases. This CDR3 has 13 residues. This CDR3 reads CASSYYVDQPQHF. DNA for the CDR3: TGTGCCAGCAGTTACTATGTGGACCAGCCCCAGCATTTT.

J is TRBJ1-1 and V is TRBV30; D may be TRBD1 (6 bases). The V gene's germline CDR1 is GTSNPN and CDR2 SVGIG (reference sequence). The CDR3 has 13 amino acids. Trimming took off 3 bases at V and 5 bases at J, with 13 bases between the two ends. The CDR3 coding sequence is TGTGCCTGGAGGGAAGGGGGAGGGACTGAAGCTTTCTTT. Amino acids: CAWREGGGTEAFF. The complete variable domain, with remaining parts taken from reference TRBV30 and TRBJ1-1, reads SQTIHQWPATLVQPVGSPLSLECTVEGTSNPNLYWYRQAAGRGLQLLFYSVGIGQISSEVPQNLSASRPQDRQFILSSKKLLLSDSGFYLCAWREGGGTEAFFGQGTRLTVV.

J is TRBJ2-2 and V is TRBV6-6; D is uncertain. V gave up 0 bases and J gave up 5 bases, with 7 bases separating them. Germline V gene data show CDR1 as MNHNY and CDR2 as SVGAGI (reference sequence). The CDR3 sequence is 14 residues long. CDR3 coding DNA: TGTGCCAGCAGTTACTCGATGGGGACCGGGGAGCTGTTTTTT. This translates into CASSYSMGTGELFF.

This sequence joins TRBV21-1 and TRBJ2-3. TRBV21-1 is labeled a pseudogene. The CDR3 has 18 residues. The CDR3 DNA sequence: TGTGCCAGCAGCAATTGGAACCCCAAGGTCTCATGCACAGATACGCAGTATTTT. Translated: CASSNWNPKVSCTDTQYF.

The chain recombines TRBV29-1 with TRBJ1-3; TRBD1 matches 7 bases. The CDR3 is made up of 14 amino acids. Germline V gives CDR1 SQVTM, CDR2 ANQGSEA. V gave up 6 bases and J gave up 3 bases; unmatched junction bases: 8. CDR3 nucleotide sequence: TGCAGCGTCACACAGGGGAATAGTGGAAACACCATATATTTT. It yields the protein CSVTQGNSGNTIYF.

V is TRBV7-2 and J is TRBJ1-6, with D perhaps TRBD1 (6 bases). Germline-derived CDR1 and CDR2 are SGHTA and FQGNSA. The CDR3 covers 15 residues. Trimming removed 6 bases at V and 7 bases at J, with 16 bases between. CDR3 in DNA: TGTGCCAGCAGATCCGCGAGACAGGCGAATTCACCCCTCCACTTT. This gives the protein CASRSARQANSPLHF.

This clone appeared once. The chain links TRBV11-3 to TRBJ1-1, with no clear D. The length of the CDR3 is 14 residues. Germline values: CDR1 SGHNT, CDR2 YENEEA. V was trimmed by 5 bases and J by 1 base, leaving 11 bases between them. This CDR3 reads CASSTRTGNTEAFF. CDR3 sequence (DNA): TGTGCCAGCAGCACTCGGACGGGGAACACTGAAGCTTTCTTT.

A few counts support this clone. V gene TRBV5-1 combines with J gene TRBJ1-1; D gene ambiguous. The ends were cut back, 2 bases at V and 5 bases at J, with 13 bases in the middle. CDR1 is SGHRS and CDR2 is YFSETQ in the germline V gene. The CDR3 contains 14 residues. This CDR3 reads CASSFGASGTEAFF. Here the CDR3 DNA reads TGCGCCAGCAGCTTTGGAGCCAGCGGAACTGAAGCTTTCTTT. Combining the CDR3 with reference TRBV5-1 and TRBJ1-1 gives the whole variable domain KAGVTQTPRYLIKTRGQQVTLSCSPISGHRSVSWYQQTPGQGLQFLFEYFSETQRNKGNFPGRFSGRQFSNSRSEMNVSTLELGDSALYLCASSFGASGTEAFFGQGTRLTVV.

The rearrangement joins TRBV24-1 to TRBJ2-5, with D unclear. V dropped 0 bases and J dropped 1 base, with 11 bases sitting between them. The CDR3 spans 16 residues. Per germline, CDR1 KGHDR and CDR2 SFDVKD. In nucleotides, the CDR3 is TGTGCCACCAGTGATTTGACCGGTTTAGGCCAAGAGACCCAGTACTTC. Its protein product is CATSDLTGLGQETQYF.

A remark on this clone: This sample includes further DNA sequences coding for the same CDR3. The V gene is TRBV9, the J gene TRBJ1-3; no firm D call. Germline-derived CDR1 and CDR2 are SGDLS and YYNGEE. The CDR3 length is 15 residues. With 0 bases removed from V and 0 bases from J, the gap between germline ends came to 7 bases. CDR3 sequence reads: CASSVAGNSGNTIYF. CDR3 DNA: TGTGCCAGCAGCGTAGCAGGCAACTCTGGAAACACCATATATTTT.

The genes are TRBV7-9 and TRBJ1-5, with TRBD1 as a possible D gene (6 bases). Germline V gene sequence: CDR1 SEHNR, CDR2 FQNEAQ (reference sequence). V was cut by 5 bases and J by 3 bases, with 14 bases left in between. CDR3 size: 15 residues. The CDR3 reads CASSAPGHTNQPQHF. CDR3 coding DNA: TGTGCCAGCAGCGCCCCGGGACACACCAATCAGCCCCAGCATTTT.